These 26 T cell receptor beta chains were sequenced from one sample in a study of metastatic and nonmetastatic thyroid tumors. TCRdb re-analyzed the PCR reads through MiXCR. The profile shows some 35,000 clones, about 31% of them singletons. No patient received treatment before thyroid surgery. Sequenced material: blood. Every receptor here comes from a female donor with papillary thyroid cancer or a benign thyroid nodule (not recorded which). Some clones in this sample may be carry-over from other donors' samples.

The chain combines TRBV6-1 with TRBJ1-1; perhaps TRBD1 as D (6 bases). The CDR3 length is 13 residues. Germline V CDR1 and CDR2: MNHNS, SASEGT. The V end was cut by 6 bases, the J end by 1 base, with 9 bases between. CDR3 residues: CASSTDRNTEAFF. In DNA, the CDR3 is TGTGCCAGCAGCACGGACAGGAACACTGAAGCTTTCTTT.

The chain uses TRBV12-3 or TRBV12-4 and TRBJ2-7, with 14 bases lining up with TRBD2. The J call is doubtful: the DNA matches TRBJ2-1 better. This CDR3 is 17 amino acids long. The CDR3 is CASSLVGLAGEGDEQFF. CDR3 in DNA: TGTGCCAGCAGTTTAGTGGGACTAGCGGGAGAGGGCGATGAGCAGTTCTTC.

Points on this clone: This may be a read error: a much more frequent sequence differs by one nucleotide. The chain has TRBV6-4 and TRBJ1-1; possibly TRBD1 for D (5 bases). The CDR3 consists of 14 residues. The germline V gene has CDR1 MRHNA and CDR2 SNTAGT. Trimming took off 5 bases at V and 5 bases at J, with 15 bases between the two ends. CDR3 sequence reads: CASSSFLNRTEAFF. CDR3 DNA: TGTGCCAGCAGTTCGTTTCTCAACAGGACTGAAGCTTTCTTT.

The rearrangement links TRBV4-1 to TRBJ1-2, with 9 positions matching TRBD1. Germline V CDR1 and CDR2: MGHRA, YSYEKL. The CDR3 runs to 18 residues. Losses at the gene ends were 2 bases for V and 8 bases for J; bases not matched to a gene: 18. The CDR3 coding sequence is TGCGCCAGCAGCCAAACCCCCGGGACAGGGCCGGGACTTGAGGGCTACACCTTC. Translating it yields CASSQTPGTGPGLEGYTF.

V usage is TRBV5-1 and J usage is TRBJ1-6, with D perhaps matching TRBD1 (5 bases). The CDR3 spans 15 residues. Trimming pared 0 bases from V and 5 bases from J, leaving 9 bases between. CDR1 is SGHRS, CDR2 YFSETQ, per germline. The CDR3 region has the DNA TGCGCCAGCAGCTTGGAAGGACACCATAATTCACCCCTCCACTTT. It is translated as CASSLEGHHNSPLHF. Full variable domain (remainder filled in from reference TRBV5-1 and TRBJ1-6): KAGVTQTPRYLIKTRGQQVTLSCSPISGHRSVSWYQQTPGQGLQFLFEYFSETQRNKGNFPGRFSGRQFSNSRSEMNVSTLELGDSALYLCASSLEGHHNSPLHFGNGTRLTVT.

This clone was counted many times. The chain has TRBV5-1 and TRBJ2-3, with TRBD2 identical over 8 bases. CDR3 length: 15 residues. Trimming removed 4 bases from V and 2 bases from J; junction bases left unmatched: 6. The germline V gene has CDR1 SGHRS and CDR2 YFSETQ. The CDR3: CASSGSGGVTDTQYF. The CDR3 nucleotides read TGCGCCAGCAGCGGGAGCGGGGGAGTCACAGATACGCAGTATTTT. The full variable domain, completed using reference TRBV5-1 and TRBJ2-3, is KAGVTQTPRYLIKTRGQQVTLSCSPISGHRSVSWYQQTPGQGLQFLFEYFSETQRNKGNFPGRFSGRQFSNSRSEMNVSTLELGDSALYLCASSGSGGVTDTQYFGPGTRLTVL.

This clone is medium-sized in the sample. DNA for the CDR3: TGTGCCAGCAGTCCTGTCTTTTCGGCGTATCAGCCCCAGCATTTT. Its protein is CASSPVFSAYQPQHF. V usage is TRBV6-2 or TRBV6-3 and J usage is TRBJ1-5; D not resolved. The CDR3 totals 15 residues. Germline V lookup: CDR1 MNHEY, CDR2 SVGEGT. V was shortened by 5 bases and J by 5 bases, with 16 bases between the two germline ends.

The V and J genes are TRBV6-2 or TRBV6-3 and TRBJ1-1; TRBD1 aligns across 7 bases. Germline-derived CDR1 and CDR2 are MNHEY and SVGEGT. This CDR3 contains 14 residues. Trimming took 2 bases from V and 1 from J; bases not matched to a gene: 1. DNA for the CDR3: TGTGCCAGCAGTTACCACAGGGGGAACACTGAAGCTTTCTTT. This translates into CASSYHRGNTEAFF.

This clone has ten or more counts. The chain combines TRBV3-1 with TRBJ2-3; D ambiguous. The germline V gene has CDR1 LGHDT and CDR2 YNNKEL (reference sequence). CDR3 length: 11 residues. V shed 6 bases and J shed 5 bases, with 6 bases lying between them. CDR3 sequence (DNA): TGTGCCAGCAGTCTCAAAGATACGCAGTATTTT. Protein sequence: CASSLKDTQYF.

By sample fraction, this clone is medium-sized. This sequence joins TRBV6-1 and TRBJ2-7; D perhaps matches TRBD2 (7 bases). This CDR3 is 14 amino acids long. V lost 5 bases and J lost 0, with 11 bases in between. CDR1 and CDR2 (germline): MNHNS, SASEGT. In nucleotides, the CDR3 is TGTGCCAGCAGTAGGGGGGGCGCCTCCTACGAGCAGTACTTC. The encoded protein is CASSRGGASYEQYF.

At least ten counts were recorded for this clone. The chain is built from TRBV10-3 and TRBJ2-3; D not resolved. CDR3 size: 15 residues. Germline CDR1 ENHRY, CDR2 SYGVKD. Trimming left V 2 bases short and J 0 bases short, with 9 bases between. CDR3 amino acids: CAISEGRQSTDTQYF. DNA of the CDR3: TGTGCCATCAGTGAGGGACGGCAAAGCACAGATACGCAGTATTTT.

This clone was counted ten times or more. The chain couples TRBV10-3 to TRBJ1-4, with D uncertain. CDR1 and CDR2 (germline): ENHRY, SYGVKD. Between the trimmed V and J ends, which lost 0 bases and 5 bases, there was a span of 7 bases. The CDR3 spans 14 residues. CDR3 bases: TGTGCCATCAGTGAGTCGGATAAGAATGAAAAACTGTTTTTT. Translated, it gives CAISESDKNEKLFF.

Turning to this clone: Compared with germline, one end of the junction differs, possibly owing to a read error. V is TRBV30 and J is TRBJ2-2; D is unclear. CDR3 length equals 14 residues. CDR1 and CDR2 from the germline V gene are GTSNPN and SVGIG (reference sequence). The CDR3, as DNA: TGTGCCTCGAGTGTAGGCCCGTACACCGTGGGGCTGTTTTTT. It encodes CASSVGPYTVGLFF.

This chain connects TRBV6-2 or TRBV6-3 to TRBJ2-4; 9 bases line up with TRBD2. This CDR3 is built from 15 residues. V trimming: 4 bases; J trimming: 7 bases; junction bases outside the gene matches: 8. CDR1 and CDR2 from the germline V gene are MNHEY and SVGEGT. CDR3 DNA sequence: TGTGCCAGCAGTTCGGTACAGCGGGAGGTTAACATTCAGTACTTC. This gives the protein CASSSVQREVNIQYF.

On this clone: The CDR3 does not end in the conserved phenylalanine or tryptophan, so this is likely a read error. The DNA is left out, because the CDR3 cannot be placed on it with certainty; the CDR3 is given as TCRdb lists it. The chain links TRBV28 to TRBJ2-3; the listed D gene, TRBD1, was not tested against the DNA. The CDR3 length is 14 residues, termini included. Per germline, CDR1 MDHEN and CDR2 SYDVKM. The CDR3 is CASATTRTVDTKYL.

This chain uses TRBV7-9 with TRBJ1-4; TRBD1 agrees at 10 bases. The V gene end was trimmed by 5 bases and the J gene end by 5 bases; junction bases not matched to a gene: 8. The CDR3 runs 16 residues. The V gene's germline CDR1 is SEHNR and CDR2 FQNEAQ (reference sequence). The CDR3 DNA follows: TGTGCCAGCAGCCGCGACAGGGGGCAAACGAATGAAAAACTGTTTTTT. Translated: CASSRDRGQTNEKLFF.

This clone occurred many times. The chain recombines TRBV20-1 with TRBJ2-2, with 10 bases lining up with TRBD2. J gave up 5 bases and V 0 bases, and 9 bases lay outside the gene matches. The CDR3 has 17 residues. From germline, CDR1 is DFQATT and CDR2 SNEGSKA (reference sequence). As DNA, the CDR3 is TGCAGTGCTAGAGATCGGCTAGCGGGAGAGGTTACCGGGGAGCTGTTTTTT. Protein sequence: CSARDRLAGEVTGELFF.

This clone counts as medium-sized. The chain joins TRBV6-1 to TRBJ2-7; 8 bases map to TRBD1. The CDR3 is made up of 17 amino acids. Per germline, CDR1 MNHNS and CDR2 SASEGT. V trimming: 5 bases; J trimming: 3 bases; junction bases outside the gene matches: 15. The DNA for the CDR3 is TGTGCCAGCAGTCGCGACAGGGGAGGCCAAGGTCGCTACGAGCAGTACTTC. The encoded protein is CASSRDRGGQGRYEQYF.

This clone was recorded many times. The chain carries TRBV27 and TRBJ2-1, with unresolved D. The CDR3 totals 15 residues. V was clipped by 2 bases and J by 9 bases, with 17 bases between them. The germline V gene has CDR1 MNHEY and CDR2 SMNVEV (reference sequence). The CDR3 region has the DNA TGTGCCAGCAGTTTACCAACGGCTGGAGCAGGTGAGCAGTTCTTC. Protein: CASSLPTAGAGEQFF.

This clone was seen repeatedly, ten times or more. The V and J genes are TRBV6-5 and TRBJ2-4, with D perhaps assigned TRBD1 or TRBD2 (6 bases each). This CDR3 has 16 amino acids. Looked up from germline, CDR1 is MNHEY and CDR2 is SVGAGI. Trimming shortened V by 0 bases and J by 3 bases, and 12 bases separated the two germline ends. The CDR3 coding sequence is TGTGCCAGCAGTTACTCCCAGGAGGGGGTCAAAAACATTCAGTACTTC. The encoded protein is CASSYSQEGVKNIQYF.

The chain is built from TRBV7-8 and TRBJ1-1; a possible D gene is TRBD1 (6 bases). This CDR3 region has 16 residues. The germline gives CDR1 SGHVS, CDR2 FQNEAQ. V gave up 7 bases and J gave up 9 bases, with 27 bases separating them. This chain's CDR3 is CASNPTGTGRGTQAFF. The DNA of the CDR3 is TGTGCCAGCAACCCAACAGGTACAGGGCGGGGAACTCAAGCTTTCTTT.

This clone appeared many times. For the CDR3, the DNA is TGTGCCAGCAGCTGGTCGGACAGGGACACTGAAGCTTTCTTT. Translated, it gives CASSWSDRDTEAFF. V and J are TRBV5-5 and TRBJ1-1; 8 bases line up with TRBD1. Trimming took 3 bases from V and 3 from J; bases not matched to a gene: 4. From germline, CDR1 is SGHKS and CDR2 YYEKEE (reference sequence). The CDR3 runs 14 residues.

In this sample, this clone turned up many times. The chain is built from TRBV2 and TRBJ2-1; maybe TRBD2 (7 bases). Per the germline V gene, CDR1 is SNHLY and CDR2 is FYNNEI. The CDR3 is 17 residues long. V was cut by 7 bases and J by 2 bases, with 21 bases left in between. As DNA, the CDR3 is TGTGCCAGCAATGAGCCTCCCCGGGGGGCCCCCTACAATGAGCAGTTCTTC. Translated: CASNEPPRGAPYNEQFF.

With regard to this clone: Without the conserved terminal phenylalanine or tryptophan, this CDR3 likely stems from a read error. The V call is TRBV7-2, the J call TRBJ2-5; D not certain. Looked up from germline, CDR1 is SGHTA and CDR2 is FQGNSA. There are 14 residues in the CDR3. The V gene lost 5 bases and the J gene lost 1 base, with 11 bases spanning the gap. The CDR3 sequence is CASSASRFQETQYS. The CDR3 bases are TGTGCCAGCAGCGCTTCGAGGTTCCAAGAGACCCAGTACTCC.

The chain couples TRBV6-2 or TRBV6-3 to TRBJ1-6, with D possibly being TRBD1 (5 bases). This CDR3 comprises 16 residues. The germline gives CDR1 MNHEY, CDR2 SVGEGT. V was trimmed by 5 bases and J by 5 bases, leaving 16 bases between them. The DNA for the CDR3 is TGTGCCAGCAGTCACCGGGGCATTTGCAATAATTCACCCCTCCACTTT. It translates to CASSHRGICNNSPLHF.

On this clone: Since the CDR3 does not end with the conserved phenylalanine or tryptophan, this likely comes from a read error. The CDR3 coding sequence is TGCAGTGCTAGAGAACGTAAGGGGTCAGGGGGGCAGTTCTAC. As protein: CSARERKGSGGQFY. V usage is TRBV20-1 and J usage is TRBJ2-1; TRBD1 matches at 7 bases. Germline V gives CDR1 DFQATT, CDR2 SNEGSKA (reference sequence). The CDR3 sequence is 14 residues long. V gave up 0 bases and J gave up 12 bases; unmatched junction bases: 11.